The entry below gives a single TCR beta chain sequence along with its context. The sample comes from a study of CD8 T cells in Susac syndrome. RNA totalling about 0.45 to 1 ug underwent reverse transcription with random hexamers. Each CDR3 protein is one row after TCRdb ran MiXCR on the immunoSEQ multiplex PCR reads. The data contain approximately 270,000 distinct CDR3 sequences, about 93% of them singletons. Trimming cost V 2 bases and J 4 bases, with 11 bases left between them. CDR3 length equals 15 residues. Germline V gene lookup returns CDR1 LNHDA and CDR2 SQIVND (reference sequence). Input material: CD4+ T cells from PBMCs. The receptor was isolated from a human donor with multiple sclerosis. The chain links TRBV19 to TRBJ2-2; D remains ambiguous. CDR3 DNA sequence: TGTGCCAGTAGTATAAATCGTAATCCCACCGGGGAGCTGTTTTTT. Translation: CASSINRNPTGELFF.